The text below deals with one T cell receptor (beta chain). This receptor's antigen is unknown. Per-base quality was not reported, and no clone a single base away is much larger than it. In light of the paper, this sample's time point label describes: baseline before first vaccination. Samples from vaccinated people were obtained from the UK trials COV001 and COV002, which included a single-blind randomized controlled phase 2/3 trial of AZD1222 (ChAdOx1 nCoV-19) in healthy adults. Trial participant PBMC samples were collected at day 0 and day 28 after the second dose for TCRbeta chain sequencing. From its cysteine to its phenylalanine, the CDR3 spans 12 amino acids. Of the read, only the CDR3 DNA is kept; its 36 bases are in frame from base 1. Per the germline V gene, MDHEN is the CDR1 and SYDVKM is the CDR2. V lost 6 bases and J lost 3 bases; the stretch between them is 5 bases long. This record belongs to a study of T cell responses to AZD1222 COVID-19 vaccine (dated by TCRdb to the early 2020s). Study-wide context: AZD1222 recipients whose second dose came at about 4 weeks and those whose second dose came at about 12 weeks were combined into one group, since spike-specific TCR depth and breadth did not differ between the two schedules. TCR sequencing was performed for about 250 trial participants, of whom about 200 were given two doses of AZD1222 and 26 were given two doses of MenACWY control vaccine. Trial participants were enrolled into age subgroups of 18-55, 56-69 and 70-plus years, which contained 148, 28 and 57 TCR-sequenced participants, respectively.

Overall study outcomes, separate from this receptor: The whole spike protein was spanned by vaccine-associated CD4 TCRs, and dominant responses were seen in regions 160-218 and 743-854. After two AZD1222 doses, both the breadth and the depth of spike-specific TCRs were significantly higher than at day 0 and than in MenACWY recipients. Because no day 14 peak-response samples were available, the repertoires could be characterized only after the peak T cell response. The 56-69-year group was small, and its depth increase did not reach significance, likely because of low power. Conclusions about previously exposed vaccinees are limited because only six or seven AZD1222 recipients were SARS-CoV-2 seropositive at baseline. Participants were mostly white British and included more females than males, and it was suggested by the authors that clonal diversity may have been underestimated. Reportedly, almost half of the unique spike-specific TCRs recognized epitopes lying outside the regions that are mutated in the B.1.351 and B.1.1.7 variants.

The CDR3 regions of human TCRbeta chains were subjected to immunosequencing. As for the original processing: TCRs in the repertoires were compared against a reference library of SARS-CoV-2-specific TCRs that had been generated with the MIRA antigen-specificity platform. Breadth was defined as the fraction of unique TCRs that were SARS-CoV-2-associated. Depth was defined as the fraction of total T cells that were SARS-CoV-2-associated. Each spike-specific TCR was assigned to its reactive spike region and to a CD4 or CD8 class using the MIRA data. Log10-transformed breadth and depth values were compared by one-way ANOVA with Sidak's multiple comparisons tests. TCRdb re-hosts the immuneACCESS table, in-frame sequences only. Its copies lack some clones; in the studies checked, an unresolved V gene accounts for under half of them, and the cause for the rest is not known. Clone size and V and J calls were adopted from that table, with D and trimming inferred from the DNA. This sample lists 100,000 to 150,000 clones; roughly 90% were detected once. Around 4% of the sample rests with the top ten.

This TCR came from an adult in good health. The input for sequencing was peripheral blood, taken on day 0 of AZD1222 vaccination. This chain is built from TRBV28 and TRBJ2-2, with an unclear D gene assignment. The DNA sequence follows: TGTGCCAGCAGCCCCCACACCGGGGAGCTGTTTTTT. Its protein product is CASSPHTGELFF.